The 31 T cell receptor beta chains given below trace back to one sample, sequenced in a study of T cell responses to AZD1222 COVID-19 vaccine. Method: immunoSEQ multiplex PCR; TCRdb's copy keeps in-frame clones and lacks some. Its table records over 140,000 clones. Sequenced sample: peripheral blood. These receptors originate from an adult in good health.

The V call is TRBV7-9, the J call TRBJ1-1, with a tentative D call TRBD1 (6 bases). The CDR3 is 13 amino acids. Germline CDR1 and CDR2: SEHNR and FQNEAQ (reference sequence). V lost 2 bases to trimming and J lost 4 bases, with 8 bases between them. CDR3 nucleotides: TGTGCCAGCAGCTTATTAGGGGGCACTGAAGCTTTCTTT. It specifies CASSLLGGTEAFF.

Here the CDR3 DNA reads TGTGCCACCAGCAGAGACAGGGCAACTAATGAAAAACTGTTTTTT. Translation gives CATSRDRATNEKLFF. The chain joins TRBV15 to TRBJ1-4; D is possibly TRBD1 (5 bases). Germline CDR1 is LNHNV and CDR2 is YYDKDF (reference sequence). This CDR3 has 15 residues. V was shortened by 0 bases and J by 0 bases, with 5 bases between the two germline ends.

This chain connects TRBV30 to TRBJ1-1; no reliable D call. Germline V gene lookup returns CDR1 GTSNPN and CDR2 SVGIG (reference sequence). Trimming left V 3 bases short and J 6 bases short, with 14 bases between. The CDR3 loop spans 13 amino acids. CDR3 coding DNA: TGTGCCTGGAGGGCTTCTCAGGACCCTGAAGCTTTCTTT. It is translated as CAWRASQDPEAFF. The whole variable domain, filled in from reference TRBV30 and TRBJ1-1, reads SQTIHQWPATLVQPVGSPLSLECTVEGTSNPNLYWYRQAAGRGLQLLFYSVGIGQISSEVPQNLSASRPQDRQFILSSKKLLLSDSGFYLCAWRASQDPEAFFGQGTRLTVV.

The rearrangement uses TRBV6-1 and TRBJ1-1, with D maybe TRBD1 (5 bases). The germline V and J ends were trimmed by 3 bases and 11 bases, with 10 bases remaining between them. The CDR3 loop spans 11 amino acids. Germline CDR1 reads MNHNS; CDR2 reads SASEGT. The CDR3 loop reads CASSEGVGAFF. CDR3 DNA sequence: TGTGCCAGCAGTGAGGGGGTCGGGGCTTTCTTT.

The chain joins TRBV5-5 to TRBJ1-4; a possible D gene is TRBD1 (5 bases). CDR1 is SGHKS and CDR2 is YYEKEE in the germline V gene (reference sequence). Trimming pared 0 bases from V and 4 bases from J, leaving 13 bases between. This CDR3 is built from 16 residues. For the CDR3, the DNA is TGTGCCAGCAGCTTGGTGGGGGAGCCCTTTAATGAAAAACTGTTTTTT. Its protein product is CASSLVGEPFNEKLFF.

The V gene is TRBV7-9, the J gene TRBJ1-4; D is perhaps TRBD1 (6 bases). The CDR3 has 13 amino acids. V was pared by 7 bases and J by 7 bases, with 13 bases between. CDR1 and CDR2 (germline): SEHNR, FQNEAQ (reference sequence). The CDR3 reads CASKGGESEKLFF. In DNA, the CDR3 is TGTGCCAGCAAAGGGGGTGAGAGTGAAAAACTGTTTTTT.

V is TRBV7-8 and J is TRBJ1-4, with unresolved D. The CDR3 spans 13 residues. Per the germline V gene, CDR1 is SGHVS and CDR2 is FQNEAQ. Trimming left V 5 bases short and J 4 bases short, with 8 bases between. CDR3 sequence (DNA): TGTGCCAGCAGCCCAGACCGTAATGAAAAACTGTTTTTT. Protein product: CASSPDRNEKLFF.

J is TRBJ2-2 and V is TRBV5-6; no clear D gene. This CDR3 contains 14 residues. Germline CDR1 SGHDT, CDR2 YYEEEE. The V end lost 1 base, the J end lost 4 bases, and 8 bases lay between the germline ends. In DNA, the CDR3 is TGTGCCAGCAGCTTGAGGGATTCCACCGGGGAGCTGTTTTTT. It codes for CASSLRDSTGELFF.

DNA of the CDR3: TGTGCCAGCAGCCAACCAGGGGGCTTGGAGACCCAGTACTTC. Translating it yields CASSQPGGLETQYF. The chain carries TRBV3-1 (or the pseudogene TRBV3-2) and TRBJ2-5, with TRBD1 matching 8 bases. This CDR3 region has 14 residues. Germline V gene sequence: CDR1 LGHDT, CDR2 YNNKEL (reference sequence). V dropped 2 bases and J dropped 5; count of bases not matched to a gene: 4.

The chain recombines TRBV7-2 with TRBJ2-7; 11 bases agree with TRBD2. In germline, CDR1 is SGHTA, CDR2 FQGNSA. CDR3 length: 15 residues. After removal of 3 bases from V and 7 bases from J, the junction contained 8 bases not matched to a gene. Written as DNA, the CDR3 is TGTGCCAGCAGCTTTTTAGGCCTAGCGGGGGGTGAGCAGTACTTC. This gives the protein CASSFLGLAGGEQYF. Combining the CDR3 with reference TRBV7-2 and TRBJ2-7 gives the whole variable domain GAGVSQSPSNKVTEKGKDVELRCDPISGHTALYWYRQSLGQGLEFLIYFQGNSAPDKSGLPSDRFSAERTGGSVSTLTIQRTQQEDSAVYLCASSFLGLAGGEQYFGPGTRLTVT.

The chain recombines TRBV3-1 (or the pseudogene TRBV3-2) with TRBJ1-2, with 7 nucleotides matching TRBD1. CDR3 length: 17 amino acids. V lost 4 bases and J lost 0; bases outside the gene matches: 11. Germline-derived CDR1 and CDR2 are LGHDT and YNNKEL (reference sequence). The CDR3 is CASSLRGQLKANYGYTF. The DNA of the CDR3 is TGTGCCAGCAGCCTACGGGGACAGTTAAAAGCTAACTATGGCTACACCTTC.

The chain joins TRBV23-1 to TRBJ1-3; D is undetermined. TRBV23-1 is recorded as an ORF, its role being uncertain. The CDR3 length is 14 residues. The V gene lost 5 bases and the J gene lost 0 bases, with 8 bases spanning the gap. CDR3 loop: CASSTDNSGNTIYF. The CDR3 nucleotides read TGCGCCAGCAGTACCGACAACTCTGGAAACACCATATATTTT.

In regard to this clone: Other DNA sequences in the same sample also yield this CDR3. The chain employs TRBV4-3 and TRBJ2-6; D might be TRBD2 (6 bases). Germline values: CDR1 LGHNA, CDR2 YSLEER. V was trimmed by 5 bases and J by 0 bases, leaving 17 bases between them. The CDR3 has 18 residues. As DNA, the CDR3 is TGCGCCAGCAGCGCGCTAGGGGAGGCCCCCTCTGGGGCCAACGTCCTGACTTTC. Its protein product is CASSALGEAPSGANVLTF.

V gene TRBV28 combines with J gene TRBJ2-7; D is undetermined. Trimming took 1 base from V and 3 from J, leaving 1 base between them. Germline V lookup: CDR1 MDHEN, CDR2 SYDVKM. CDR3 size: 11 residues. CDR3 amino acids: CASSLFYEQYF. DNA of the CDR3: TGTGCCAGCAGTTTATTCTACGAGCAGTACTTC.

This chain's CDR3 is CASSHIDRGNSYEQYF. The CDR3 DNA follows: TGTGCCAGCTCCCATATTGACAGGGGGAATTCCTACGAGCAGTACTTC. This sequence joins TRBV18 and TRBJ2-7, with 9 bases that match TRBD1. This CDR3 region has 16 residues. The trim removed 6 bases at V and 1 base at J, leaving 10 bases unmatched. Germline loops: CDR1 KGHSH, CDR2 LQKENI.

Comment on this clone: In the same sample, other DNA sequences code for this CDR3. V gene TRBV19 combines with J gene TRBJ1-1; unclear D gene. CDR1 is LNHDA and CDR2 is SQIVND in the germline V gene (reference sequence). CDR3 length: 13 amino acids. The ends were cut back, 4 bases at V and 1 base at J, with 7 bases in the middle. The DNA for the CDR3 is TGTGCCAGTAGTACACCAGGGAACACTGAAGCTTTCTTT. As protein: CASSTPGNTEAFF.

The chain uses TRBV28 and TRBJ1-2; 9 bases match TRBD1. Germline V gene sequence: CDR1 MDHEN, CDR2 SYDVKM. The CDR3 extends over 13 amino acids. With 6 bases clipped from V and 4 bases from J, the junction kept 3 bases outside the gene matches. For the CDR3, the DNA is TGTGCCAGCAGGAAACAGGGGGCCTATGGCTACACCTTC. This codes for CASRKQGAYGYTF.

The chain employs TRBV30 and TRBJ1-1, with 7 nucleotides matching TRBD1. The V segment lost 3 bases and the J segment 2 bases; nucleotides outside the gene matches: 6. The germline V gene encodes CDR1 GTSNPN and CDR2 SVGIG (reference sequence). The CDR3 sequence is 14 residues long. The CDR3 DNA follows: TGTGCCTGGAGCGTGACAGGGCTTAACACTGAAGCTTTCTTT. Amino acid sequence: CAWSVTGLNTEAFF.

The V call is TRBV25-1, the J call TRBJ1-2; D is unclear. The CDR3 extends over 14 amino acids. Trimming removed 7 bases at V and 4 bases at J, with 16 bases between. Germline V gene sequence: CDR1 MGHDK, CDR2 SYGVNS. CDR3 amino acids: CASTPGGRIYGYTF. DNA for the CDR3: TGTGCCAGCACCCCGGGTGGGCGGATCTATGGCTACACCTTC.

V is TRBV30 and J is TRBJ2-2; tentatively, D is TRBD1 or TRBD2 (5 bases each). Looked up from germline, CDR1 is GTSNPN and CDR2 is SVGIG (reference sequence). V was cut by 4 bases and J by 7 bases, with 19 bases left in between. This CDR3 region has 15 residues. CDR3 DNA: TGTGCCTGGACCCTAGCATTGGGGCGTAGCGGGGAGCTGTTTTTT. It specifies CAWTLALGRSGELFF.

The V and J genes are TRBV6-5 and TRBJ1-6, with 7 positions matching TRBD1. CDR1 is MNHEY, CDR2 SVGAGI, per germline. The CDR3 sequence is 14 residues long. Unmatched junction bases numbered 16, after V lost 9 bases and J lost 14 bases. The DNA of the CDR3 is TGTGCCAGTGAGCCGGGACAGACCACCACGGCCCTCCACTTT. Residues: CASEPGQTTTALHF.

The chain joins TRBV30 to TRBJ1-2, with TRBD1 matching 9 bases. This CDR3 contains 13 residues. Germline V gives CDR1 GTSNPN, CDR2 SVGIG (reference sequence). Trimming at V came to 5 bases and at J to 2 bases, leaving 3 bases not matched to a gene. This CDR3 reads CAWGDRENYGYTF. The CDR3 region has the DNA TGTGCCTGGGGGGACAGGGAGAACTATGGCTACACCTTC.

The chain is built from TRBV3-1 (or the pseudogene TRBV3-2) and TRBJ1-2, with D tentatively TRBD1 (6 bases). CDR1 is LGHDT, CDR2 YNNKEL, per germline (reference sequence). The CDR3 length is 14 residues. V lost 4 bases and J 2 bases, leaving 11 bases between the germline ends. The CDR3 loop is CASSLLGGNYGYTF. The CDR3 DNA sequence: TGTGCCAGCAGCCTTTTAGGGGGGAACTATGGCTACACCTTC.

The J gene is TRBJ2-3, the V gene TRBV15, with 10 bases lining up with TRBD2. V was pared by 0 bases and J by 4 bases, with 16 bases of the junction left unmatched. CDR1 and CDR2 (germline): LNHNV, YYDKDF (reference sequence). This CDR3 is built from 20 residues. The CDR3 reads CATSRDKSHGAGGPADTQYF. CDR3 in DNA: TGTGCCACCAGCAGAGATAAGTCCCATGGAGCGGGGGGGCCAGCAGATACGCAGTATTTT.

The rearrangement links TRBV7-9 to TRBJ1-1, with D perhaps matching TRBD1 (6 bases). Trimming shortened V by 5 bases and J by 0 bases, and 13 bases separated the two germline ends. This CDR3 spans 15 amino acids. Germline values: CDR1 SEHNR, CDR2 FQNEAQ (reference sequence). The CDR3 here is CASSPRQALNTEAFF. CDR3 sequence (DNA): TGTGCCAGCAGCCCCAGACAGGCGTTGAACACTGAAGCTTTCTTT. The full variable domain, with the rest looked up from reference TRBV7-9 and TRBJ1-1, is DTGVSQNPRHKITKRGQNVTFRCDPISEHNRLYWYRQTLGQGPEFLTYFQNEAQLEKSRLLSDRFSAERPKGSFSTLEIQRTEQGDSAMYLCASSPRQALNTEAFFGQGTRLTVV.

The chain recombines TRBV6-5 with TRBJ2-3; TRBD2 is a possible D gene (7 bases). Germline assignment: CDR1 MNHEY and CDR2 SVGAGI. Deletions cut 2 bases from V and 1 base from J, with 13 bases between. The CDR3 contains 16 residues. CDR3 region: CASSYTRGLGTDTQYF. The CDR3 coding sequence is TGTGCCAGCAGTTACACGCGGGGGCTGGGCACAGATACGCAGTATTTT.

The CDR3 is CASGLLYEQYF. CDR3 in DNA: TGTGCTAGTGGTTTGCTATACGAGCAGTACTTC. The rearrangement uses TRBV12-5 and TRBJ2-7; no clear D. Trimming cost V 2 bases and J 4 bases, with 3 bases left between them. Germline assignment: CDR1 LGHNT and CDR2 FRNRAP. The CDR3 covers 11 residues.

V and J are TRBV7-9 and TRBJ1-5; maybe TRBD1 (5 bases). Germline CDR1 SEHNR, CDR2 FQNEAQ (reference sequence). V lost 4 bases and J lost 2, with 18 bases in between. The CDR3 contains 17 residues. The CDR3 here is CASSSTQRGDGNQPQHF. CDR3 DNA: TGTGCCAGCAGCTCGACTCAGCGCGGGGACGGCAATCAGCCCCAGCATTTT.

V usage is TRBV14 and J usage is TRBJ1-2; 8 bases are a match to TRBD1. CDR1 is SGHDN, CDR2 FVKESK, per germline. The J segment lost 8 bases and the V segment lost 0 bases, leaving 8 bases of the junction unmatched. CDR3 size: 15 residues. This chain's CDR3 is CASSQDHRGTRGYTF. DNA of the CDR3: TGTGCCAGCAGCCAAGATCACAGGGGGACTAGGGGCTACACCTTC.

The CDR3 nucleotides read TGTGCCAGCAGTGAGTCCCCTCAGGGTACGCAGTATTTT. Its protein product is CASSESPQGTQYF. This chain connects TRBV6-4 to TRBJ2-3, with D possibly TRBD1 on 5 matching bases. With 3 bases removed from V and 8 bases from J, the gap between germline ends came to 12 bases. Germline CDR1 is MRHNA and CDR2 is SNTAGT. The CDR3 is 13 residues long.

The rearrangement links TRBV4-1 to TRBJ2-1; 13 bases are shared with TRBD2. The V segment lost 1 base and the J segment 2 bases; nucleotides outside the gene matches: 5. CDR1 is MGHRA, CDR2 YSYEKL, per germline. The CDR3 has 18 amino acids. The CDR3 loop reads CASSQAPTSGGPYNEQFF. As DNA, the CDR3 is TGCGCCAGCAGCCAAGCCCCGACTAGCGGGGGGCCCTACAATGAGCAGTTCTTC.